These 19 T cell receptor beta chains were sequenced from one sample in a study of blood T cell repertoires in COVID-19 (dated by TCRdb to about 2020). Receptor libraries were prepared by the immunoSEQ multiplex PCR assay. TCRdb mirrors the immuneACCESS table, restricted to in-frame sequences. Some clones are absent from its copies; in checked studies, under half trace to an unresolved V gene, and the reason for the others is unknown. The sample contains about 50,000 clones, around 86% of them found a single time. The ten largest clones add up to less than 6.5% of the sample. Sequences were obtained from peripheral blood. These receptors originate from a man aged 40-49 years with active COVID-19.

The chain joins TRBV5-1 to TRBJ2-4; D might be TRBD2 (5 bases). Germline V gene sequence: CDR1 SGHRS, CDR2 YFSETQ. V was pared by 1 base and J by 0 bases, with 8 bases between. The CDR3 is 15 residues long. The CDR3 spells CASSLLEGAKNIQYF. The CDR3 nucleotides read TGCGCCAGCAGCTTGCTCGAGGGAGCCAAAAACATTCAGTACTTC.

This chain connects TRBV6-6 to TRBJ1-5; possible D gene TRBD1, 5 bases. Germline loops: CDR1 MNHNY, CDR2 SVGAGI (reference sequence). Deletions cut 6 bases from V and 3 bases from J, with 15 bases between. The CDR3 consists of 15 residues. Written as DNA, the CDR3 is TGTGCCAGCAGGAAAGACAGTGGGGCCAATCAGCCCCAGCATTTT. It translates to CASRKDSGANQPQHF.

The V and J genes are TRBV28 and TRBJ2-7, with D uncertain. CDR1 and CDR2 from the germline V gene are MDHEN and SYDVKM. V lost 3 bases, J lost 10 bases, and 13 bases lay in between. The CDR3 extends over 12 amino acids. CDR3 DNA: TGTGCCAGCAGTTTTGCGGAAAGATTCCAGTACTTC. It specifies CASSFAERFQYF.

The rearrangement joins TRBV5-8 to TRBJ2-5; 7 bases line up with TRBD1. From germline, CDR1 is SGHTS and CDR2 YDEGEE. With V trimmed by 6 bases and J by 0 bases, 8 bases remained unmatched. This CDR3 spans 15 amino acids. CDR3 residues: CASTERGQYQETQYF. CDR3 in DNA: TGTGCCAGCACCGAAAGGGGGCAGTACCAAGAGACCCAGTACTTC.

The genes are TRBV10-2 and TRBJ2-2; D perhaps matches TRBD2 (5 bases). Germline V gene data show CDR1 as WSHSY and CDR2 as SAAADI. CDR3 length equals 10 residues. V was trimmed by 11 bases and J by 4 bases, leaving 5 bases between them. CDR3 coding DNA: TGCGCCGAGGGCACCGGGGAGCTGTTTTTT. Amino acids: CAEGTGELFF.

The chain has TRBV6-1 and TRBJ2-2; tentative D call: TRBD2 (5 bases). Germline loops: CDR1 MNHNS, CDR2 SASEGT. This CDR3 spans 12 amino acids. The V and J ends lost 3 bases and 7 bases respectively, with 6 bases between them. The CDR3 DNA reads as TGTGCCAGCAGTGACGGGGACGGGGAGCTGTTTTTT. This gives the protein CASSDGDGELFF.

The chain is built from TRBV5-1 and TRBJ1-6, with TRBD1 as a possible D gene (6 bases). From germline, CDR1 is SGHRS and CDR2 YFSETQ. CDR3 size: 15 residues. The V gene lost 0 bases and the J gene lost 6 bases, with 10 bases spanning the gap. CDR3 nucleotides: TGCGCCAGCAGCTTGGCCCTGGACAGTAATTCACCCCTCCACTTT. This sequence encodes CASSLALDSNSPLHF.

In its sample, this clone was seen a few times. The V call is TRBV10-1, the J call TRBJ2-7; 8 nucleotides align to TRBD1. CDR3 length: 13 amino acids. The J segment lost 3 bases and the V segment lost 6 bases, leaving 4 bases of the junction unmatched. Per the germline V gene, CDR1 is WNHNN and CDR2 is SYGVQD (reference sequence). The CDR3 nucleotides are TGCGCCAGCAGCAGGACAGGGAGCTACGAGCAGTACTTC. This translates into CASSRTGSYEQYF.

The chain has TRBV28 and TRBJ2-1, with 11 positions matching TRBD2. The CDR3 covers 16 residues. Losses at the gene ends were 5 bases for V and 8 bases for J; bases not matched to a gene: 11. Germline V gene lookup returns CDR1 MDHEN and CDR2 SYDVKM. The CDR3 here is CASSLPTSGVSDEQFF. In DNA, the CDR3 is TGTGCCAGCAGTCTCCCGACTAGCGGGGTAAGCGATGAGCAGTTCTTC.

The chain links TRBV10-1 to TRBJ1-1; D is ambiguous. The V gene's germline CDR1 is WNHNN and CDR2 SYGVQD (reference sequence). The V end was cut by 0 bases, the J end by 11 bases, with 13 bases between. The CDR3 totals 13 residues. As DNA, the CDR3 is TGCGCCAGCAGTGAGTCGGGAGACCCTACGGCTTTCTTT. Translated, it gives CASSESGDPTAFF.

A single count supports this clone. This chain uses TRBV7-8 with TRBJ1-1; no clear D gene. The CDR3 has 13 amino acids. Germline CDR1 SGHVS, CDR2 FQNEAQ. The V end lost 3 bases, the J end lost 0 bases, and 5 bases lay between the germline ends. This chain's CDR3 is CASSFLMNTEAFF. CDR3 in DNA: TGTGCCAGCAGCTTCCTTATGAACACTGAAGCTTTCTTT.

The CDR3 DNA follows: TGTGCCAGCAGCGTAGGTGATAGCGGGGCAGATACGCAGTATTTT. It codes for CASSVGDSGADTQYF. The rearrangement links TRBV9 to TRBJ2-3; 8 positions agree with TRBD2. The CDR3 extends over 15 amino acids. The V gene end was trimmed by 0 bases and the J gene end by 4 bases; junction bases not matched to a gene: 4. Germline V CDR1 and CDR2: SGDLS, YYNGEE. Looking up the rest from reference TRBV9 and TRBJ2-3 gives the full variable domain: DSGVTQTPKHLITATGQRVTLRCSPRSGDLSVYWYQQSLDQGLQFLIQYYNGEERAKGNILERFSAQQFPDLHSELNLSSLELGDSALYFCASSVGDSGADTQYFGPGTRLTVL.

The chain recombines TRBV6-5 with TRBJ2-5; 13 bases fit TRBD2. The junction had 4 bases not matched to a gene; V was cut back by 2 bases and J by 4 bases. The CDR3 sequence is 16 residues long. Germline CDR1 and CDR2: MNHEY and SVGAGI. This CDR3 reads CASSYHTSGRGETQYF. The CDR3 nucleotides read TGTGCCAGCAGTTACCATACTAGCGGGAGGGGAGAGACCCAGTACTTC.

V is TRBV5-1 and J is TRBJ2-7; maybe TRBD2 (7 bases). This CDR3 contains 15 residues. V was trimmed by 0 bases and J by 5 bases, leaving 15 bases between them. Germline CDR1 reads SGHRS; CDR2 reads YFSETQ. As DNA, the CDR3 is TGCGCCAGCAGCTTGGTTGTGGGAGGGGGAAACGAGCAGTACTTC. It translates to CASSLVVGGGNEQYF.

The rearrangement joins TRBV11-2 to TRBJ1-3, with TRBD1 identical over 8 bases. The V and J ends lost 7 bases and 4 bases, in that order; junction bases with no gene match: 3. This CDR3 has 13 amino acids. Germline CDR1 and CDR2: SGHAT and FQNNGV. CDR3 in DNA: TGTGCCAGCAAAACAGGGGGAGGAAACACCATATATTTT. Amino acids: CASKTGGGNTIYF.

This clone occurred once. The chain has TRBV5-8 and TRBJ1-2; D remains unclear. This CDR3 comprises 16 residues. Germline V lookup: CDR1 SGHTS, CDR2 YDEGEE. Between the trimmed V and J ends, which lost 4 bases and 5 bases, there was a span of 21 bases. Written as DNA, the CDR3 is TGTGCCAGCAGCCCTTTAGTGGTTGATTATGCTTATGGCTACACCTTC. Translation: CASSPLVVDYAYGYTF. Together with reference TRBV5-8 and TRBJ1-2, the CDR3 gives the full variable domain: EAGVTQSPTHLIKTRGQQATLRCSPISGHTSVYWYQQALGLGLQFLLWYDEGEERNRGNFPPRFSGRQFPNYSSELNVNALELEDSALYLCASSPLVVDYAYGYTFGSGTRLTVV.

V usage is TRBV5-1 and J usage is TRBJ2-1, with 15 bases lining up with TRBD2. V was pared by 8 bases and J by 5 bases, with 14 bases of the junction left unmatched. Germline-derived CDR1 and CDR2 are SGHRS and YFSETQ. This CDR3 has 18 amino acids. The CDR3 loop reads CASTYGLAGGFTHNEQFF. The CDR3 bases are TGCGCCAGTACCTATGGACTAGCGGGAGGGTTTACCCACAATGAGCAGTTCTTC.

The chain couples TRBV10-2 to TRBJ2-5; 7 nucleotides match TRBD2. The germline V gene has CDR1 WSHSY and CDR2 SAAADI. The ends lost 7 bases at V and 4 bases at J; junction bases unmatched: 6. The CDR3 loop spans 13 amino acids. The CDR3 here is CASKAGEGETQYF. CDR3 sequence (DNA): TGCGCCAGCAAGGCGGGAGAGGGAGAGACCCAGTACTTC.

The chain links TRBV15 to TRBJ2-5; weak D call: TRBD1 (5 bases). Germline CDR1 reads LNHNV; CDR2 reads YYDKDF (reference sequence). The CDR3 consists of 14 residues. The V gene lost 0 bases and the J gene lost 4 bases, with 9 bases spanning the gap. CDR3 loop: CATSRDPQGETQYF. The CDR3 coding sequence is TGTGCCACCAGCAGAGATCCCCAGGGAGAGACCCAGTACTTC.